The TCR beta chain described here comes from a study of post-analysis software for immune sequencing data. About the study: Disease trajectories encompassed relapsing-remitting, secondary progressive and progressive-relapsing multiple sclerosis.

This clonotype was seen a handful of times. The target antigen is unknown. The CDR3 consists of 14 residues. Germline V gene sequence: CDR1 SGHRS, CDR2 YFSETQ. Deletions cut 1 base from V and 0 bases from J, with 8 bases between. Regarding the study as a whole: When patients were compared with controls, a handful of TRBV segments were more frequent, TRBV5-6, TRBV5-1 and TRBV20-1 among them.

Included in the TCR beta cDNA libraries were unique molecular identifiers. In TCRdb, the PCR reads were re-called with MiXCR into one record per CDR3 protein. Seen here are hundreds of thousands of distinct CDR3 sequences, roughly 40% observed once, and the top ten hold under 2%. Input material: blood. The chain joins TRBV5-1 to TRBJ2-7; D unresolved. The sequence was obtained from a girl aged 10 to 17 with multiple sclerosis. The CDR3, as DNA: TGCGCCAGCAGCTTGTCGCCAGACTCCTACGAGCAGTACTTC. It encodes CASSLSPDSYEQYF.